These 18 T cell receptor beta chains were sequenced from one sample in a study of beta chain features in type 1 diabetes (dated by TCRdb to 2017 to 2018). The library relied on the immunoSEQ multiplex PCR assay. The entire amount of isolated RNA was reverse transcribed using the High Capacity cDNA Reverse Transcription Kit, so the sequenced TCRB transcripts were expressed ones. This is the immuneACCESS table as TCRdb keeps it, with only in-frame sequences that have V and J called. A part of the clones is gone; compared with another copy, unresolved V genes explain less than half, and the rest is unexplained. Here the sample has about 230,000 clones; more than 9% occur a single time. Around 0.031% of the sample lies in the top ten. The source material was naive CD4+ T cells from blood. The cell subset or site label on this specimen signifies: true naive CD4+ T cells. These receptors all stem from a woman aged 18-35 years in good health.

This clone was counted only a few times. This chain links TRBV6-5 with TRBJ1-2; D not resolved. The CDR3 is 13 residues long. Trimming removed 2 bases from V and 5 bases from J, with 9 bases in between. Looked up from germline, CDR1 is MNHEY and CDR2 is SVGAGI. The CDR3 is CASSYGSGYGYTF. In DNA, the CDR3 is TGTGCCAGCAGTTACGGGTCGGGGTATGGCTACACCTTC.

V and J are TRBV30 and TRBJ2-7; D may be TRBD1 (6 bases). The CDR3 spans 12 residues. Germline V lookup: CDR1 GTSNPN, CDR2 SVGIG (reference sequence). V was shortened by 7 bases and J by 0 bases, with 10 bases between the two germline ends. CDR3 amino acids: CASTGHSYEQYF. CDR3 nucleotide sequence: TGTGCCTCCACAGGGCACTCCTACGAGCAGTACTTC. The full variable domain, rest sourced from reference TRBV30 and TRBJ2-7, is SQTIHQWPATLVQPVGSPLSLECTVEGTSNPNLYWYRQAAGRGLQLLFYSVGIGQISSEVPQNLSASRPQDRQFILSSKKLLLSDSGFYLCASTGHSYEQYFGPGTRLTVT.

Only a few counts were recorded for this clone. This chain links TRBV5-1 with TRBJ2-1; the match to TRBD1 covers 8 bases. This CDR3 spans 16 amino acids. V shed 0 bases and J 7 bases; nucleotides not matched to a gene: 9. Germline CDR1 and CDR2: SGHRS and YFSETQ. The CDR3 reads CASSLAGWTGSNEQFF. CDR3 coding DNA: TGCGCCAGCAGCTTGGCCGGTTGGACAGGGTCGAATGAGCAGTTCTTC.

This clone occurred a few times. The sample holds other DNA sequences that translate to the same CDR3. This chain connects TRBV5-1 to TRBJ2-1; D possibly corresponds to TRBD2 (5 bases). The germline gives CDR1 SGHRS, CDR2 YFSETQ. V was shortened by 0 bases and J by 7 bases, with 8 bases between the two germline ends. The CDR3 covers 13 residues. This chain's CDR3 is CASSLAGGNEQFF. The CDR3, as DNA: TGCGCCAGCAGCTTGGCGGGCGGGAATGAGCAGTTCTTC.

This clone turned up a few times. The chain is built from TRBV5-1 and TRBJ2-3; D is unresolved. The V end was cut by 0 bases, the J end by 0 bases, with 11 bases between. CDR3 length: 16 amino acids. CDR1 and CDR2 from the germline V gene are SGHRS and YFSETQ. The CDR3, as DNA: TGCGCCAGCAGCTTGGCCCCCGGTACTAGCACAGATACGCAGTATTTT. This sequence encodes CASSLAPGTSTDTQYF. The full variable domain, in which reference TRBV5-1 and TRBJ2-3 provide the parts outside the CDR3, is KAGVTQTPRYLIKTRGQQVTLSCSPISGHRSVSWYQQTPGQGLQFLFEYFSETQRNKGNFPGRFSGRQFSNSRSEMNVSTLELGDSALYLCASSLAPGTSTDTQYFGPGTRLTVL.

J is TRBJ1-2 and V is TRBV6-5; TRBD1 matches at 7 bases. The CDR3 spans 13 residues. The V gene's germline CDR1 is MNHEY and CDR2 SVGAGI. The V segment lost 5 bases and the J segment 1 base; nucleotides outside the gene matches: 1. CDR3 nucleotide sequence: TGTGCCAGCAGTGGACAGGTTAACTATGGCTACACCTTC. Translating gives CASSGQVNYGYTF.

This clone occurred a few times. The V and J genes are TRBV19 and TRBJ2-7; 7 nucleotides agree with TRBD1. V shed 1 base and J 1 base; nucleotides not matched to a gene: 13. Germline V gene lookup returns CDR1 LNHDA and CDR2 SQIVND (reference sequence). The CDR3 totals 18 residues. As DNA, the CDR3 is TGTGCCAGTAGTATAGCGGACAGGTCATCTCTATGGTCCTACGAGCAGTACTTC. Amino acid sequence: CASSIADRSSLWSYEQYF. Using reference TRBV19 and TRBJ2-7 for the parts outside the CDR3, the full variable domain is DGGITQSPKYLFRKEGQNVTLSCEQNLNHDAMYWYRQDPGQGLRLIYYSQIVNDFQKGDIAEGYSVSREKKESFPLTVTSAQKNPTAFYLCASSIADRSSLWSYEQYFGPGTRLTVT.

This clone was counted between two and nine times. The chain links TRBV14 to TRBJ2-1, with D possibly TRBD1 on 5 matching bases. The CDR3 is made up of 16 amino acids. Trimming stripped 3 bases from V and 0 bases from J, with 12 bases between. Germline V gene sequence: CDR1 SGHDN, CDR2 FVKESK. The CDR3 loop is CASSQGRATSYNEQFF. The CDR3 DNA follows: TGTGCCAGCAGCCAGGGGCGAGCGACCTCCTACAATGAGCAGTTCTTC.

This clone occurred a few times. Here the CDR3 DNA reads TGTGCCAGCTCACCACTAGGGAGGAACACTGAAGCTTTCTTT. As protein: CASSPLGRNTEAFF. The rearrangement joins TRBV18 to TRBJ1-1, with D unclear. The CDR3 has 14 residues. The germline V and J ends were trimmed by 1 base and 1 base, with 7 bases remaining between them. Germline CDR1 KGHSH, CDR2 LQKENI.

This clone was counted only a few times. CDR3 residues: CASSLGQGRNQPQHF. The CDR3 nucleotides are TGCGCCAGCAGCTTGGGGCAGGGCCGCAATCAGCCCCAGCATTTT. The J gene is TRBJ1-5, the V gene TRBV5-1, with D possibly TRBD1 on 5 matching bases. Germline V gene lookup returns CDR1 SGHRS and CDR2 YFSETQ. The CDR3 consists of 15 residues. V lost 0 bases, J lost 2 bases, and 9 bases lay in between.

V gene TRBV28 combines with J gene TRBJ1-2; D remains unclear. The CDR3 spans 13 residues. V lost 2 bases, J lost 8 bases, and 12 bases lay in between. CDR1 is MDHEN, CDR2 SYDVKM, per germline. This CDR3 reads CASSLGSGIGYTF. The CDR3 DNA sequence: TGTGCCAGCAGTTTAGGTTCGGGGATCGGCTACACCTTC.

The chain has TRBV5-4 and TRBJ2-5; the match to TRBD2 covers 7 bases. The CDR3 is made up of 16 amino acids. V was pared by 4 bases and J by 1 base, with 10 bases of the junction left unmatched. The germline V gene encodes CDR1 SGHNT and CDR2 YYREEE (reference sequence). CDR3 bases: TGTGCCAGCAGCGCGATGCGGGGGTTGGTCCAAGAGACCCAGTACTTC. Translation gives CASSAMRGLVQETQYF.

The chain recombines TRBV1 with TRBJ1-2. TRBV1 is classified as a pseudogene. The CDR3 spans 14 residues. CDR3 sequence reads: CTSSLVGENYGYTF. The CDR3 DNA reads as TGCACCAGCAGCCTCGTTGGGGAGAACTATGGCTACACCTTC.

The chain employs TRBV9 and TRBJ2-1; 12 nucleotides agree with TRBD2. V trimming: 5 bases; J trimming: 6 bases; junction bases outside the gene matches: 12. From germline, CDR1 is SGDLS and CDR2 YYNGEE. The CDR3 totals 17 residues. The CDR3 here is CASSRQTLAGGFNEQFF. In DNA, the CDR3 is TGTGCCAGCAGTAGACAAACCCTAGCGGGGGGGTTCAATGAGCAGTTCTTC.

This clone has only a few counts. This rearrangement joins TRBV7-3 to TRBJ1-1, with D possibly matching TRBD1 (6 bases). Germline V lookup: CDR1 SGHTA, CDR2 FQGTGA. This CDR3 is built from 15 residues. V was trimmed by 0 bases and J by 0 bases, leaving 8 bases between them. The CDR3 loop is CASSLTDSLNTEAFF. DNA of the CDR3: TGTGCCAGCAGCTTAACGGACAGCCTGAACACTGAAGCTTTCTTT.

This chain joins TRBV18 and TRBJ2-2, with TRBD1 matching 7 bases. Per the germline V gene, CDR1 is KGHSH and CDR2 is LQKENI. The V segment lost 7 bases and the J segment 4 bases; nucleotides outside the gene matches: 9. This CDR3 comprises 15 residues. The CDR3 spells CASWTGGQRTGELFF. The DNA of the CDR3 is TGTGCCAGCTGGACAGGAGGACAACGCACCGGGGAGCTGTTTTTT.

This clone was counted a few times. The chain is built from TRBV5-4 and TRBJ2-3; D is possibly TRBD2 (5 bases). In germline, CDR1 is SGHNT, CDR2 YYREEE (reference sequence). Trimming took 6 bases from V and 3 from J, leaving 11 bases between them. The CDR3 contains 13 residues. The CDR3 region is CASTPRGTDTQYF. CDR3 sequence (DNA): TGTGCCAGCACACCCCGAGGGACAGATACGCAGTATTTT.

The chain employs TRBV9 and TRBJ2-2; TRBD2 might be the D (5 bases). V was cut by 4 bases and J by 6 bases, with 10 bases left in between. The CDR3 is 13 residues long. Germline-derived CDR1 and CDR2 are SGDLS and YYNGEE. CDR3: CASSQDYSGELFF. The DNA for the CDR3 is TGTGCCAGCAGCCAAGACTATTCCGGGGAGCTGTTTTTT.